This passage covers 13 T cell receptor beta chains from one sample sequenced in a study of early stage breast cancer tumors. Only in-frame clones appear in the TCRdb table, and some are missing; sequencing was by immunoSEQ multiplex PCR. The sample holds about 70,000 clones, 80% seen once. The sample was blood. The source of these receptors is a person aged 40-50 years with breast cancer.

The rearrangement uses TRBV5-1 and TRBJ1-2; no clear D. The CDR3 runs to 15 residues. Trimming left V 0 bases short and J 0 bases short, with 9 bases between. CDR1 is SGHRS, CDR2 YFSETQ, per germline. CDR3 residues: CASSLETYANYGYTF. CDR3 sequence (DNA): TGCGCCAGCAGCTTGGAAACATATGCTAACTATGGCTACACCTTC.

J is TRBJ2-3 and V is TRBV18; no firm D call. This CDR3 has 14 amino acids. CDR1 is KGHSH, CDR2 LQKENI, per germline. Between the trimmed V and J ends, which lost 0 bases and 2 bases, there was a span of 6 bases. As DNA, the CDR3 is TGTGCCAGCTCACCACCCGCCTTCACAGATACGCAGTATTTT. It yields the protein CASSPPAFTDTQYF. The full variable domain, rest sourced from reference TRBV18 and TRBJ2-3, is NAGVMQNPRHLVRRRGQEARLRCSPMKGHSHVYWYRQLPEEGLKFMVYLQKENIIDESGMPKERFSAEFPKEGPSILRIQQVVRGDSAAYFCASSPPAFTDTQYFGPGTRLTVL.

The chain has TRBV10-3 and TRBJ2-7; D not certain. The germline V gene has CDR1 ENHRY and CDR2 SYGVKD. V was shortened by 6 bases and J by 1 base, with 13 bases between the two germline ends. The CDR3 runs 14 residues. CDR3 in DNA: TGTGCCATCAGCGAAGGACCCCTTTCCTACGAGCAGTACTTC. The encoded protein is CAISEGPLSYEQYF.

This clone occurred a few times. V usage is TRBV15 and J usage is TRBJ2-7; TRBD2 agrees at 10 bases. J lost 0 bases, V lost 2 bases, and 7 bases had no gene match. Germline lookup yields CDR1 LNHNV and CDR2 YYDKDF (reference sequence). This CDR3 is built from 17 residues. The CDR3, as DNA: TGTGCCACCAGCAGACACCCTAGCGGGAGTTCCTCCTACGAGCAGTACTTC. This sequence encodes CATSRHPSGSSSYEQYF. Supplemented by reference TRBV15 and TRBJ2-7, the full variable domain reads DAMVIQNPRYQVTQFGKPVTLSCSQTLNHNVMYWYQQKSSQAPKLLFHYYDKDFNNEADTPDNFQSRRPNTSFCFLDIRSPGLGDTAMYLCATSRHPSGSSSYEQYFGPGTRLTVT.

There are a few counts of this clone. V and J are TRBV28 and TRBJ1-2, with D hard to call. CDR1 and CDR2 from the germline V gene are MDHEN and SYDVKM. The CDR3 contains 15 residues. Trimming left V 2 bases short and J 4 bases short, with 14 bases between. The CDR3 region is CASSLRVPVGYGYTF. The CDR3 bases are TGTGCCAGCAGTTTAAGAGTCCCGGTAGGCTATGGCTACACCTTC.

The rearrangement links TRBV4-1 to TRBJ2-5; TRBD2 agrees at 8 bases. The CDR3 runs 15 residues. CDR1 and CDR2 from the germline V gene are MGHRA and YSYEKL. V was clipped by 4 bases and J by 0 bases; unmatched bases: 4. CDR3 DNA: TGCGCCAGCAGCCCCGGGGGGGATTACCAAGAGACCCAGTACTTC. This sequence encodes CASSPGGDYQETQYF.

This chain links TRBV15 with TRBJ2-2; the match to TRBD1 covers 12 bases. Germline-derived CDR1 and CDR2 are LNHNV and YYDKDF (reference sequence). There are 16 residues in the CDR3. Trimming cost V 8 bases and J 6 bases; bases outside gene matches: 10. In DNA form, the CDR3 reads TGTGCCACCTCCCCCCCCGGGACAGGGGGCCCCGGGGAGCTGTTTTTT. Residues: CATSPPGTGGPGELFF.

The chain recombines TRBV5-4 with TRBJ2-5; 12 positions agree with TRBD2. V trimming: 4 bases; J trimming: 0 bases; junction bases outside the gene matches: 7. Germline V gene sequence: CDR1 SGHNT, CDR2 YYREEE (reference sequence). The CDR3 contains 17 residues. CDR3 coding DNA: TGTGCCAGCAGCCCGGGACTAGCGGGTGGGTACCAAGAGACCCAGTACTTC. It specifies CASSPGLAGGYQETQYF. Looking up the rest from reference TRBV5-4 and TRBJ2-5 gives the full variable domain: ETGVTQSPTHLIKTRGQQVTLRCSSQSGHNTVSWYQQALGQGPQFIFQYYREEENGRGNFPPRFSGLQFPNYSSELNVNALELDDSALYLCASSPGLAGGYQETQYFGPGTRLLVL.

The chain uses TRBV28 and TRBJ2-1, with D tentatively TRBD2 (5 bases). CDR1 MDHEN and CDR2 SYDVKM come from the germline V gene. This CDR3 contains 12 residues. V was cut by 2 bases and J by 8 bases, with 7 bases left in between. This chain's CDR3 is CASSLRRYEQFF. As DNA, the CDR3 is TGTGCCAGCAGTTTAAGGAGGTATGAGCAGTTCTTC.

This rearrangement joins TRBV5-6 to TRBJ1-5, with D tentatively TRBD1 (5 bases). Per germline, CDR1 SGHDT and CDR2 YYEEEE. CDR3 length: 14 residues. Trimming removed 4 bases at V and 6 bases at J, with 14 bases between. The CDR3 loop is CASSPGAMGQPQHF. CDR3 coding DNA: TGTGCCAGCAGCCCCGGGGCAATGGGTCAGCCCCAGCATTTT. The full variable domain, rest sourced from reference TRBV5-6 and TRBJ1-5, is DAGVTQSPTHLIKTRGQQVTLRCSPKSGHDTVSWYQQALGQGPQFIFQYYEEEERQRGNFPDRFSGHQFPNYSSELNVNALLLGDSALYLCASSPGAMGQPQHFGDGTRLSIL.

The rearrangement joins TRBV19 to TRBJ2-1; D is ambiguous. The length of the CDR3 is 14 residues. From germline, CDR1 is LNHDA and CDR2 SQIVND (reference sequence). Between the trimmed V and J ends, which lost 6 bases and 7 bases, there was a span of 16 bases. The CDR3 nucleotides are TGTGCCAGTAGCATTTTAGCCCTCGGGAATGAGCAGTTCTTC. It specifies CASSILALGNEQFF.

The J gene is TRBJ2-7, the V gene TRBV19; D possibly uses TRBD1 or TRBD2 (5 bases each). The CDR3 is made up of 15 amino acids. V lost 4 bases and J lost 6, with 19 bases in between. The germline V gene encodes CDR1 LNHDA and CDR2 SQIVND (reference sequence). The DNA of the CDR3 is TGTGCCAGTAGTAGGAACGAGGGGTCGCGCCGCGAGCAGTACTTC. Its protein product is CASSRNEGSRREQYF.

The V gene is TRBV19, the J gene TRBJ2-6; D gene unclear. CDR1 is LNHDA, CDR2 SQIVND, per germline (reference sequence). The CDR3 runs to 17 residues. V lost 8 bases, J lost 1 base, and 18 bases lay in between. CDR3 in amino acids: CASGVDPFLSGANVLTF. CDR3 coding DNA: TGTGCCAGTGGTGTGGATCCATTCCTGTCTGGGGCCAACGTCCTGACTTTC.